Sequencing of this T cell receptor beta chain was carried out in a study of cytomegalovirus exposure and HLA in healthy donors. CDR3 length: 13 amino acids. CDR1 and CDR2 from the germline V gene are SQVTM and ANQGSEA. J was trimmed by 2 bases and V by 5 bases; bases with no gene match: 4. Use of 60 Vbeta and 13 Jbeta primers characterized the PCR. In the original analysis: Counted up in a later analysis, unique TCR beta chains came to about 80 million, with around 10 million shared. Assay: immunoSEQ multiplex PCR; the TCRdb copy retains only in-frame clones and omits some. Clone size and V and J calls were adopted from that table, with D and trimming inferred from the DNA. The sample consists of 95,000 to 150,000 clones, approximately 84% of them appearing once.

The gene calls are TRBV29-1 and TRBJ2-5, with 8 bases matching TRBD1. This clonotype was sampled from a man in his fifties or sixties in good health and CMV-seronegative. Sequenced sample: PBMCs. The CDR3, as DNA: TGCAGCGTTTTCGGGACAGGTCAAGAGACCCAGTACTTC. It is translated as CSVFGTGQETQYF. Together with reference TRBV29-1 and TRBJ2-5, the CDR3 gives the full variable domain: SAVISQKPSRDICQRGTSLTIQCQVDSQVTMMFWYRQQPGQSLTLIATANQGSEATYESGFVIDKFPISRPNLTFSTLTVSNMSPEDSSIYLCSVFGTGQETQYFGPGTRLLVL.